The rows below give T cell receptor beta chains drawn from one sample of a study of blood T cell repertoires in COVID-19. Clones were read by immunoSEQ multiplex PCR, and TCRdb kept only the in-frame ones, dropping some. This table holds about 42,000 clones, 85% to 90% found once. The sample taken for sequencing was peripheral blood. Receptors were obtained from a man younger than 40 with active or convalescent COVID-19. The conserved cysteine and the conserved F or W are not part of the CDR3 here.

TRBV27	TRBJ1-2	ASSLSGLGGGYT
TRBV5-1	TRBJ2-5	ASSLGASGTGETQY
TRBV7-9	TRBJ2-1	ASSLERPSGRANEQF
TRBV15	TRBJ1-2	ATSRGSGGRNYGYT
TRBV6-6	TRBJ1-3	ASRPQGNGNTIY
TRBV19	TRBJ1-2	ASSNPGPTFGYT
TRBV5-5	TRBJ1-5	ASSWTGYNQPQH
TRBV4-1	TRBJ2-1	ASSQDPTGSYNEQF
TRBV5-6	TRBJ2-5	ASSQTGGQETQY
TRBV5-8	TRBJ1-5	ASSPQGNQPQH
TRBV6-5	TRBJ1-2	ASRDTGGSYGYT
TRBV7-7	TRBJ2-2	ASSPREGQNTGELF
TRBV11-3	TRBJ1-1	ASSLDFPDSTEAF
TRBV7-9	TRBJ1-5	ASSSIGAGLWGQPQH
TRBV7-9	TRBJ2-5	ASSPGGPGQTQY